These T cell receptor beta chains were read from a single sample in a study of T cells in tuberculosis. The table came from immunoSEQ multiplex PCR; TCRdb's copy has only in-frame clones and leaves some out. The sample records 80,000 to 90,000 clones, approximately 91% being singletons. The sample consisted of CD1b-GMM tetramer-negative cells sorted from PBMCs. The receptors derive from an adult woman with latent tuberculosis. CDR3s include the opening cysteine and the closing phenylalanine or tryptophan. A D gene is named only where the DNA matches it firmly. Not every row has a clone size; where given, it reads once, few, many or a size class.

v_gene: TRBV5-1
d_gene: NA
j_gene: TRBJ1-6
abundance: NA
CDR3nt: TGCGCCAGCAGCTTGGCTGGGGGGACCCTCCACTTT
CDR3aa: CASSLAGGTLHF

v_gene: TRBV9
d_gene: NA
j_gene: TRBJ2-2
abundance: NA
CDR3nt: TGTGCCAGCAGCGTAGTGAGCGGGGAGCTGTTTTTT
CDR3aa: CASSVVSGELFF

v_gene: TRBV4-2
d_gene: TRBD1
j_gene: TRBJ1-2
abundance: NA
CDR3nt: TGTGTCAGCAGCCAAGAAGTACAGGGGCCTGGCTACACCTTC
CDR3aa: CVSSQEVQGPGYTF

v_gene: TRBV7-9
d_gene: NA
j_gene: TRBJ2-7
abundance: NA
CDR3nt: TGTGCCAGCAGCCCCCCGGGGTTCTACGAGCAGTACTTC
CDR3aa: CASSPPGFYEQYF

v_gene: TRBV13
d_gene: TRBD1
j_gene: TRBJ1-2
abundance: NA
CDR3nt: TGTGCCAGCGCCCGGAGGGGGCACTATGGCTACACCTTC
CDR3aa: CASARRGHYGYTF

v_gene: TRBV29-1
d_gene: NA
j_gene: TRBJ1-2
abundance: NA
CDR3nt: TGCAGCGTTGAAGGAGGAGAGTACTATGGCTACACCTTC
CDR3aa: CSVEGGEYYGYTF

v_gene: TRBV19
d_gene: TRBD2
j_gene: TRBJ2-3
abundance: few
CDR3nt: TGTGCCAGTGGGGGGGTAAGCACAGATACGCAGTATTTT
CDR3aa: CASGGVSTDTQYF

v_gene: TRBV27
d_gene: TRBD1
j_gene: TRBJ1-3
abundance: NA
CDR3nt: TGTGCCAGCAGTTTATCAGGACAGGGGGCGTACGGAAACACCATATATTTT
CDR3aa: CASSLSGQGAYGNTIYF

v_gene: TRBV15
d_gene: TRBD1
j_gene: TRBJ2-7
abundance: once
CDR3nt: TGTGCCACCAGCAGAGGACAGGGGACATTCTACGAGCAGTACTTC
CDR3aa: CATSRGQGTFYEQYF

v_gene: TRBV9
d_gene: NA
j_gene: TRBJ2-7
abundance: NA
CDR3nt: TGTGCCAGCAGCGTAGAGAAGAGAAACTCCTACGAGCAGTACTTC
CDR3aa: CASSVEKRNSYEQYF

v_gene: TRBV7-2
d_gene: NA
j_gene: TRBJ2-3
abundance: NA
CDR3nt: TGTGCCAGCAGCTTGGGGCAGGTGGTTTGGCCGTATTTT
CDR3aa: CASSLGQVVWPYF

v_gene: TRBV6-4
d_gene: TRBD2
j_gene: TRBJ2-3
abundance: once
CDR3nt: TGTGCCAGCAGCCCTAGCGGGGGTGAGACAGATACGCAGTATTTT
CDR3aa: CASSPSGGETDTQYF

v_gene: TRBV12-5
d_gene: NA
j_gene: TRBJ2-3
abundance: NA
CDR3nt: TGTGCTAGTGTCAGGGGTCTAGGGGGAACGCAGTATTTT
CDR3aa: CASVRGLGGTQYF

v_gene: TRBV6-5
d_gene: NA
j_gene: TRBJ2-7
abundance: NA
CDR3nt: TGTGCCAGCAGTTACCGGGAGCGGTCCTACGAGCAGTACTTC
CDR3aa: CASSYRERSYEQYF

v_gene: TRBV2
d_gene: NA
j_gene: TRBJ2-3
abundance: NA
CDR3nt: TGTGCCAGCAGCACCGGGGATACGCAGTATTTT
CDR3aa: CASSTGDTQYF

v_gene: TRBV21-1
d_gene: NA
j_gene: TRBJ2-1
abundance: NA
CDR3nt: TGTGCCAGCAGCAAAGCTAGCGGGGGCACCTACAATGAGCAGTTCTTC
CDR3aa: CASSKASGGTYNEQFF

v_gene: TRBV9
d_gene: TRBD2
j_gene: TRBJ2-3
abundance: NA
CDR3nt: TGTGCCAGCAGCCCCACTAGCGACACAGATACGCAGTATTTT
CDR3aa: CASSPTSDTDTQYF

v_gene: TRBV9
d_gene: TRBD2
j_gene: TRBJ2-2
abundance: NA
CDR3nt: TGTGCCAGCAGCGTATCGGGGGGGCTGACCGGGGAGCTGTTTTTT
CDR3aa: CASSVSGGLTGELFF